This T cell receptor beta chain was documented in a study of cytomegalovirus exposure and HLA in healthy donors. The PCR ran on 60 Vbeta and 13 Jbeta primers. Method: immunoSEQ multiplex PCR; TCRdb's copy keeps in-frame clones and lacks some. The table lists about 160,000 clones, around 67% of them singletons. The CDR3 covers 13 residues. Germline-derived CDR1 and CDR2 are LGHNA and YNFKEQ. The germline V and J ends were trimmed by 2 bases and 4 bases, with 8 bases remaining between them. The chain couples TRBV4-2 to TRBJ2-5, with a possible D match to TRBD1 (5 bases). This sequence originates from a woman aged 18-29 years in good health and CMV-seropositive. Sequenced sample: PBMCs. CDR3 residues: CASSQNRGETQYF. CDR3 coding DNA: TGTGCCAGCAGCCAAAATAGGGGAGAGACCCAGTACTTC.